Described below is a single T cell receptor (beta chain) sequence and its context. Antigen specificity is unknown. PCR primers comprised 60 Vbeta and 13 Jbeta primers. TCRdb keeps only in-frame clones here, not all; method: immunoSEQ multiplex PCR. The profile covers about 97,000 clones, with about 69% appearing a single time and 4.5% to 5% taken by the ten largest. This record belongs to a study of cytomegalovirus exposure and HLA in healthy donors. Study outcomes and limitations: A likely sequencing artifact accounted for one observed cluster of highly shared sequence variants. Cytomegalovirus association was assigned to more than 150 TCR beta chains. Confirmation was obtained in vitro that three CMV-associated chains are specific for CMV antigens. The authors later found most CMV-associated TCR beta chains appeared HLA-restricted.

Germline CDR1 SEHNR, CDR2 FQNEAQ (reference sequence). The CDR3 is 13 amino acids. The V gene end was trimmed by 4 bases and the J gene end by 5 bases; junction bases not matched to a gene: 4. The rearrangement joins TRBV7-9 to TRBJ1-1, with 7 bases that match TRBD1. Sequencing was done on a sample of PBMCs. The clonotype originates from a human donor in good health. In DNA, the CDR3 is TGTGCCAGCAGCTCAGGGGGTGGAACTGAAGCTTTCTTT. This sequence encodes CASSSGGGTEAFF.